The 2 T cell receptor beta chains below all came from one sample that was sequenced in a study of beta chain features in type 1 diabetes. Study outcomes and limitations: All four CD4+ subsets of Type 1 diabetes patients contained TCRB CDR3s that were moderately but significantly shorter.

Reverse transcription of all isolated RNA meant that expressed TCRB transcripts were sequenced. The method was immunoSEQ multiplex PCR; TCRdb's version includes in-frame clones alone and lacks a portion of them. The table shows 350,000 to 400,000 clones, with roughly 12% occurring only once. The antigens of these receptors remain unknown. The sequenced sample was naive CD4+ T cells from blood. The receptors stem from a woman younger than 30 with type 1 diabetes.

V is TRBV7-9 and J is TRBJ2-5, with 12 bases fitting TRBD2. CDR3 length equals 15 residues. V lost 5 bases and J lost 2; bases outside the gene matches: 3. Per the germline V gene, CDR1 is SEHNR and CDR2 is FQNEAQ (reference sequence). The CDR3 region is CASSPGLAGQETQYF. In DNA form, the CDR3 reads TGTGCCAGCAGCCCCGGACTAGCGGGACAAGAGACCCAGTACTTC. Full variable domain (outside the CDR3, taken from reference TRBV7-9 and TRBJ2-5): DTGVSQNPRHKITKRGQNVTFRCDPISEHNRLYWYRQTLGQGPEFLTYFQNEAQLEKSRLLSDRFSAERPKGSFSTLEIQRTEQGDSAMYLCASSPGLAGQETQYFGPGTRLLVL.

This clone has just a few counts. The V and J genes are TRBV30 and TRBJ1-1, with D hard to call. V shed 4 bases and J shed 1 base, with 7 bases lying between them. Germline CDR1 and CDR2: GTSNPN and SVGIG (reference sequence). CDR3 length equals 12 residues. The CDR3 is CAWTRQNTEAFF. CDR3 nucleotides: TGTGCCTGGACCAGGCAGAACACTGAAGCTTTCTTT.